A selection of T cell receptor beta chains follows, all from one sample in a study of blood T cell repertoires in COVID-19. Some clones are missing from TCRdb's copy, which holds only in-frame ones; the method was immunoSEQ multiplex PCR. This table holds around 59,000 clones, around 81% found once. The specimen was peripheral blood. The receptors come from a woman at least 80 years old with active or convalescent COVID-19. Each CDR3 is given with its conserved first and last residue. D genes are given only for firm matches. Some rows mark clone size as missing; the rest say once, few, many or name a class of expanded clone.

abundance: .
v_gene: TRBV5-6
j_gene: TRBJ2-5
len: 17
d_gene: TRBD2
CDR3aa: CASSGLPSGALQETQYF
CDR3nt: TGTGCCAGCAGCGGTCTTCCTAGCGGGGCTCTCCAAGAGACCCAGTACTTC

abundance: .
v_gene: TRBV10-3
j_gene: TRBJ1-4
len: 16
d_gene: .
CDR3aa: CAISEYEQSTNEKLFF
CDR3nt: TGTGCCATCAGTGAGTACGAACAGTCTACTAATGAAAAACTGTTTTTT

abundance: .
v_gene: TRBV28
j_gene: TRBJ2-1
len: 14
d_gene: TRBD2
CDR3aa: CASRVSGGAWEQFF
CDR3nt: TGTGCCAGCAGAGTAAGCGGGGGGGCGTGGGAGCAGTTCTTC

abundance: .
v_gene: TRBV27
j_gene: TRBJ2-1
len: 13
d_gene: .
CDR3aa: CASSLSAANEQFF
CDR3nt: TGTGCCAGCAGTTTATCAGCGGCAAACGAGCAGTTCTTC

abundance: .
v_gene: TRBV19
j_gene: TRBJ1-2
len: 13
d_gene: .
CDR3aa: CASEQDGNYGYTF
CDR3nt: TGTGCCAGTGAGCAGGATGGAAACTATGGCTACACCTTC

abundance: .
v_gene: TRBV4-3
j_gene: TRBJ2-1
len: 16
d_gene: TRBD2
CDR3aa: CASSQEASGGTYEQFF
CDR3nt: TGCGCCAGCAGCCAAGAAGCTAGCGGGGGGACTTATGAGCAGTTCTTC

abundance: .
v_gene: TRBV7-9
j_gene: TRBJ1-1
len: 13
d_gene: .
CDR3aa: CASSLPGATEAFF
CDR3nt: TGTGCCAGCAGCTTACCTGGGGCCACCGAAGCTTTCTTT

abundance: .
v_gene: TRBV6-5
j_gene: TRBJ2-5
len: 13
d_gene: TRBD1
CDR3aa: CASSRTGRETQYF
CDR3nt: TGTGCCAGCAGTCGGACAGGGAGAGAGACCCAGTACTTC

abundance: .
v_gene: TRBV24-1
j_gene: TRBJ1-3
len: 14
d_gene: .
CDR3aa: CATSDPGWGNTIYF
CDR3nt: TGTGCCACCAGTGATCCCGGTTGGGGAAACACCATATATTTT

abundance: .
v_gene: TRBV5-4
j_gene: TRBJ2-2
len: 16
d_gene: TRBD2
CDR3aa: CASSLRSGGLTGELFF
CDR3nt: TGTGCCAGCAGCTTGCGTAGCGGGGGACTGACCGGGGAGCTGTTTTTT

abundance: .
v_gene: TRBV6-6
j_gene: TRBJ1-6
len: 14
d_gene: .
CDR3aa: CASSPGTMSSPLHF
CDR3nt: TGTGCCAGCAGTCCCGGGACAATGAGCTCACCCCTCCACTTT

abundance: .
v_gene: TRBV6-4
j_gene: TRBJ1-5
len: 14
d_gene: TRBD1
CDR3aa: CASSDSDRGQPQHF
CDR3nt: TGTGCCAGCAGTGACTCCGACAGGGGTCAGCCCCAGCATTTT

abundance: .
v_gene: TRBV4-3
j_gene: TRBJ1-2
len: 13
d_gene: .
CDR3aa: CASSQVPGGGYTF
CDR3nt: TGCGCCAGCAGCCAAGTTCCGGGGGGCGGCTACACCTTC

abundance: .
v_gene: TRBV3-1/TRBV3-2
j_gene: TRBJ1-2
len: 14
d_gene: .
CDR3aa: CASSPRGGDYGYTF
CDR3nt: TGTGCCAGCAGCCCCCGGGGGGGCGACTATGGCTACACCTTC

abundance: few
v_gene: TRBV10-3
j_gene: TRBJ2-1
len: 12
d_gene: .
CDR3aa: CAIGGRYNEQFF
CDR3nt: TGTGCCATCGGAGGACGGTACAATGAGCAGTTCTTC

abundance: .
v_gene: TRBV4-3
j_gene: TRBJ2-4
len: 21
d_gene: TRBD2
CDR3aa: CASSQDLAGAGYSVVKNIQYF
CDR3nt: TGCGCCAGCAGCCAAGATCTAGCGGGGGCCGGGTATTCGGTCGTAAAAAACATTCAGTACTTC

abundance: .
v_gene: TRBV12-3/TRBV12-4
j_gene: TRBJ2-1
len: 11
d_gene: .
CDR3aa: CASSLGNREFF
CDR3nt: TGTGCCAGCAGTTTGGGGAACAGGGAGTTCTTC

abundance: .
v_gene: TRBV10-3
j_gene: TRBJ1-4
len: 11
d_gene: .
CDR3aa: CATGPGEKLFF
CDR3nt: TGTGCCACAGGGCCCGGTGAAAAACTGTTTTTT

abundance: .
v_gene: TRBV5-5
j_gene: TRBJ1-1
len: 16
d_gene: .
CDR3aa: CASNSGHDRKNTEAFF
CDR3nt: TGTGCCAGCAACTCCGGACATGATAGGAAGAACACTGAAGCTTTCTTT

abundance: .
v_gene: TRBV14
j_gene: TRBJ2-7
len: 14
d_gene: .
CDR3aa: CASSQDLRGGEQYF
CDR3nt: TGTGCCAGCAGCCAAGATCTGCGGGGAGGCGAGCAGTACTTC

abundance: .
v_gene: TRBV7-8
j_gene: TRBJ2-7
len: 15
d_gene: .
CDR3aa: CASSLILGHSYEQYF
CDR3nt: TGTGCCAGCAGCTTAATATTGGGACATTCCTACGAGCAGTACTTC

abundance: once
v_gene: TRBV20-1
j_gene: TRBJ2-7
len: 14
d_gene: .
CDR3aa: CSASSFGEAYEQYF
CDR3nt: TGCAGTGCTAGTAGTTTTGGGGAGGCCTACGAGCAGTACTTC

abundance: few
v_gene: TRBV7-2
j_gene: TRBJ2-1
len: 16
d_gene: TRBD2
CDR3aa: CASSPPGTSGYNEQFF
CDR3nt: TGTGCCAGCAGCCCCCCCGGGACTAGCGGCTACAATGAGCAGTTCTTC

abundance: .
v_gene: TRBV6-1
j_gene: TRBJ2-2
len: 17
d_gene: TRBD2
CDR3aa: CASSEWLAGSDTGELFF
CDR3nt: TGTGCCAGCAGTGAATGGCTAGCGGGGTCGGACACCGGGGAGCTGTTTTTT

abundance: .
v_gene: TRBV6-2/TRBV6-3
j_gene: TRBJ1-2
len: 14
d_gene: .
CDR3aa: CASSDLDEGMGYTF
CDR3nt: TGTGCCAGCAGCGACCTGGACGAGGGAATGGGCTACACCTTC

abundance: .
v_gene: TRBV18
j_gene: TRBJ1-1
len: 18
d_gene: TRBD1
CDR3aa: CASSPQNRGGMMNTEAFF
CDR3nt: TGTGCCAGCTCACCTCAAAATCGAGGGGGCATGATGAACACTGAAGCTTTCTTT

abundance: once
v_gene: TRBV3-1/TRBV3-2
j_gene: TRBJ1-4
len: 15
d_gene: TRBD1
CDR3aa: CASSIRTGMDEKLFF
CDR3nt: TGTGCCAGCAGCATCCGGACAGGGATGGATGAAAAACTGTTTTTT

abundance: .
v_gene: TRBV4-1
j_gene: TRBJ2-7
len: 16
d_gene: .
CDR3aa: CASSQDVGQFSYEQYF
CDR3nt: TGCGCCAGCAGCCAAGATGTTGGACAGTTCTCCTACGAGCAGTACTTC

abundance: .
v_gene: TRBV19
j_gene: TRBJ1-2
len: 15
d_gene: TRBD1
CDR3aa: CASSPPQGVGYGYTF
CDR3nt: TGTGCCAGTAGTCCCCCACAGGGGGTCGGCTATGGCTACACCTTC

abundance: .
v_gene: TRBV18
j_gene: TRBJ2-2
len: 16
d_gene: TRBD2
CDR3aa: CASSPPGLGATGELFF
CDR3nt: TGTGCCAGCTCACCACCGGGACTAGGGGCCACCGGGGAGCTGTTTTTT

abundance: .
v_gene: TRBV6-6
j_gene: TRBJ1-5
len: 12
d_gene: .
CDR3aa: CASSRQGQPQHF
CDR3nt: TGTGCCAGCAGTCGGCAGGGGCAGCCCCAGCATTTT

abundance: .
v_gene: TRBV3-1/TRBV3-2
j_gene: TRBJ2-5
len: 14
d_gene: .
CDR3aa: CASSQVMGAETQYF
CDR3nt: TGTGCCAGCAGCCAAGTTATGGGAGCCGAGACCCAGTACTTC

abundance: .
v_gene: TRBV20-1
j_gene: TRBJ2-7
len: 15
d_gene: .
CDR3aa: CSASPPRTDFYEQYF
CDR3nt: TGCAGTGCTAGTCCCCCTCGGACAGATTTTTACGAGCAGTACTTC

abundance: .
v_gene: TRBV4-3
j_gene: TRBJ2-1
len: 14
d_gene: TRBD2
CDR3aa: CASSQDGRGLEQFF
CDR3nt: TGCGCCAGCAGCCAAGATGGGAGGGGCCTTGAGCAGTTCTTC

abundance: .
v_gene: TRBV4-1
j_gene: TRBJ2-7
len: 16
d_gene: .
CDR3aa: CASSQDLRGLNYEQYF
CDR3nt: TGCGCCAGCAGCCAAGATCTGCGGGGACTTAACTACGAGCAGTACTTC

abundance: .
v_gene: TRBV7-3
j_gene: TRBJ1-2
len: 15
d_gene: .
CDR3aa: CASSETPGSLYGYTF
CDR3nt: TGTGCCAGCAGCGAAACCCCAGGTTCCCTTTATGGCTACACCTTC

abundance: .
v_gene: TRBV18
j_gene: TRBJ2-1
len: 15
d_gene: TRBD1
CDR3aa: CASSPKIGTGDEQFF
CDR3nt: TGTGCCAGCTCACCTAAAATCGGGACAGGGGATGAGCAGTTCTTC

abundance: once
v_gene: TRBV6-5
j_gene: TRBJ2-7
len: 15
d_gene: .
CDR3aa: CASSYSARLTYEQYF
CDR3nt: TGTGCCAGCAGTTACTCTGCCAGACTCACCTACGAGCAGTACTTC

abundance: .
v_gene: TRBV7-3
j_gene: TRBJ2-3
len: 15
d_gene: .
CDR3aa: CASNAGAGSADTQYF
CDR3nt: TGTGCCAGCAACGCAGGGGCAGGGAGCGCAGATACGCAGTATTTT

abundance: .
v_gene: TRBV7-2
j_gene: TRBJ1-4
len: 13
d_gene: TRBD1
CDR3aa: CATGGQGGEKLFF
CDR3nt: TGTGCGACCGGGGGACAGGGGGGTGAAAAACTGTTTTTT

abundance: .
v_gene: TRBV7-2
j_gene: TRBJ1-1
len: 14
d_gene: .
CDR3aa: CASSRPQGNTEAFF
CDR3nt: TGTGCCAGCAGCCGGCCTCAGGGGAACACTGAAGCTTTCTTT

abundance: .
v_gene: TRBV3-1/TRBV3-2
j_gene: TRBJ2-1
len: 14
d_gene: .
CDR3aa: CASSQVGAYNEQFF
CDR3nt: TGTGCCAGCAGCCAAGTGGGGGCATACAATGAGCAGTTCTTC

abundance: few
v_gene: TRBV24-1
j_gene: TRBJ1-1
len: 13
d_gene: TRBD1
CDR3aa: CATSDPGGAKAFF
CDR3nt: TGTGCCACCAGTGATCCAGGGGGCGCGAAAGCTTTCTTT

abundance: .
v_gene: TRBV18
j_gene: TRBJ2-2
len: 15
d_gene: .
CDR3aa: CASSPFQGNTGELFF
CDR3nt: TGTGCCAGCTCACCGTTTCAGGGGAACACCGGGGAGCTGTTTTTT

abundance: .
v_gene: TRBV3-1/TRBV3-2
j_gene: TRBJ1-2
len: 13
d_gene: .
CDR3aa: CASSKREEYGYTF
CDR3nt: TGTGCCAGCAGCAAGAGGGAAGAATATGGCTACACCTTC

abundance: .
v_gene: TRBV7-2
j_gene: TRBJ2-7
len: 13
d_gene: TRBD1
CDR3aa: CASRGDRDYEQYF
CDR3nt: TGTGCCAGCAGGGGGGACAGGGACTACGAGCAGTACTTC

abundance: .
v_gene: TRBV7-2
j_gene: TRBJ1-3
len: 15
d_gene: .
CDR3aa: CASSLVRGSGNTIYF
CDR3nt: TGTGCCAGCAGCTTGGTTCGCGGTTCTGGAAACACCATATATTTT

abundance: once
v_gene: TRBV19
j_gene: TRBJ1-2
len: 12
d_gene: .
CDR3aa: CASRSQVVGYTF
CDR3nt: TGTGCCAGTAGAAGTCAGGTTGTTGGCTACACCTTC

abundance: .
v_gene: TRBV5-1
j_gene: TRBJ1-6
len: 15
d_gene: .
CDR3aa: CASSSKWEGNSPLHF
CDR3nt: TGCGCCAGCAGCTCCAAGTGGGAGGGAAATTCACCCCTCCACTTT

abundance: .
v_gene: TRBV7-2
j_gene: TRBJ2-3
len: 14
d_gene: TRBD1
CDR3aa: CASSWTGGADTQYF
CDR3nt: TGTGCCAGCAGTTGGACAGGGGGCGCAGATACGCAGTATTTT

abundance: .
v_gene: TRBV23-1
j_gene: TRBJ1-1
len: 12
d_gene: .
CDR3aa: CASRQGNTEAFF
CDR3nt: TGCGCCAGCAGACAGGGGAACACTGAAGCTTTCTTT

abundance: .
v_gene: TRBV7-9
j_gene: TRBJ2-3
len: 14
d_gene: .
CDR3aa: CASSLLSYTDTQYF
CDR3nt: TGTGCCAGCAGCTTACTTTCCTACACAGATACGCAGTATTTT

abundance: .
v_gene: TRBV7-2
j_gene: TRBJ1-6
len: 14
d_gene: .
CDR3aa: CASSLSSYNSPLHF
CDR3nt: TGTGCCAGCAGCCTAAGCTCCTATAATTCACCCCTCCACTTT

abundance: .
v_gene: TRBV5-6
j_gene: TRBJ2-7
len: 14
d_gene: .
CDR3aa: CASSLSAGTYEQYF
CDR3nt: TGTGCCAGCAGCTTGTCTGCCGGGACCTACGAGCAGTACTTC

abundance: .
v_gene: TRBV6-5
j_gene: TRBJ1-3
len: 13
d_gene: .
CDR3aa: CASSRTAGNTIYF
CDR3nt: TGTGCCAGCAGTAGGACAGCTGGAAACACCATATATTTT

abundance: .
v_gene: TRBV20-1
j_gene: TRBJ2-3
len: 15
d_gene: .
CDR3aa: CSASDAGSSTDTQYF
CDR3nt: TGCAGTGCTAGTGACGCAGGGTCAAGCACAGATACGCAGTATTTT

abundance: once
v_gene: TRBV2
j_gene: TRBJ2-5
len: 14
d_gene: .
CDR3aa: CASTRDKYQETQYF
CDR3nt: TGTGCCAGCACCCGGGACAAGTACCAAGAGACCCAGTACTTC